One sample yielded the 29 T cell receptor beta chains listed below, sequenced in a study of STAT5B mutations in CD4+ large granular lymphocyte leukemia. Generated by immunoSEQ multiplex PCR, the TCRdb table keeps only in-frame clones and is missing some. The sample shows about 20,000 clones, 70% of them seen only once. Input material: CD4+ T cells from blood buffy coats. The receptors derive from a human donor in good health.

The chain carries TRBV7-2 and TRBJ2-6, with 10 positions matching TRBD2. J was trimmed by 0 bases and V by 1 base; bases with no gene match: 3. The CDR3 has 18 residues. The germline V gene has CDR1 SGHTA and CDR2 FQGNSA. The CDR3 nucleotides are TGTGCCAGCAGCTTAGTTCCTAGCGGGGGCTCTGGGGCCAACGTCCTGACTTTC. This encodes CASSLVPSGGSGANVLTF.

V is TRBV6-1 and J is TRBJ1-5; 7 bases align to TRBD1. This CDR3 region has 19 residues. The V and J ends lost 1 base and 8 bases, in that order; junction bases with no gene match: 20. From germline, CDR1 is MNHNS and CDR2 SASEGT. This chain's CDR3 is CASSEGEIADRARNKPQHF. DNA for the CDR3: TGTGCCAGCAGTGAAGGGGAAATAGCCGACAGGGCGAGGAATAAGCCCCAGCATTTT.

V and J are TRBV9 and TRBJ2-6; D remains ambiguous. The V end was cut by 2 bases, the J end by 0 bases, with 3 bases between. The CDR3 sequence is 14 residues long. Looked up from germline, CDR1 is SGDLS and CDR2 is YYNGEE. The CDR3 DNA sequence: TGTGCCAGCAGCGTCAGCTCTGGGGCCAACGTCCTGACTTTC. This translates into CASSVSSGANVLTF.

The rearrangement joins TRBV7-9 to TRBJ2-3, with TRBD1 matching over 8 bases. Germline lookup yields CDR1 SEHNR and CDR2 FQNEAQ (reference sequence). The CDR3 contains 14 residues. The ends lost 5 bases at V and 6 bases at J; junction bases unmatched: 7. The CDR3 sequence is CASSLGQGDDTQYF. The CDR3, as DNA: TGTGCCAGCAGCCTAGGACAGGGAGACGATACGCAGTATTTT.

This chain connects TRBV28 to TRBJ2-3, with TRBD1 matching 10 bases. Per the germline V gene, CDR1 is MDHEN and CDR2 is SYDVKM. The CDR3 is made up of 19 amino acids. The V and J ends lost 6 bases and 6 bases, in that order; junction bases with no gene match: 21. The CDR3 nucleotides read TGTGCCAGCAGAGTCGGGACAGGGGCCAGCGGGAGAAGTGGTGATACGCAGTATTTT. It is translated as CASRVGTGASGRSGDTQYF.

This clone appeared a few times. This chain's CDR3 is CASSEYGQREAFF. The DNA for the CDR3 is TGTGCCAGCAGTGAATACGGACAGCGTGAAGCTTTCTTT. The chain links TRBV6-1 to TRBJ1-1; D perhaps matches TRBD1 (6 bases). The germline V gene has CDR1 MNHNS and CDR2 SASEGT. The CDR3 sequence is 13 residues long. The germline V and J ends were trimmed by 2 bases and 7 bases, with 11 bases remaining between them.

V and J are TRBV10-1 and TRBJ2-7, with D possibly being TRBD1 (5 bases). Trimming left V 2 bases short and J 6 bases short, with 8 bases between. Germline loops: CDR1 WNHNN, CDR2 SYGVQD (reference sequence). The CDR3 sequence is 12 residues long. CDR3 coding DNA: TGCGCCAGCAGTGAGACAGGTATCGAGCAGTACTTC. It is translated as CASSETGIEQYF.

This sequence joins TRBV7-2 and TRBJ1-1, with D uncertain. From germline, CDR1 is SGHTA and CDR2 FQGNSA. V was pared by 6 bases and J by 2 bases, with 13 bases between. CDR3 length equals 14 residues. CDR3 bases: TGTGCCAGCAGTTCCCGACGGGGAAACACTGAAGCTTTCTTT. Its translation: CASSSRRGNTEAFF.

This rearrangement joins TRBV5-1 to TRBJ2-5; 7 nucleotides line up with TRBD1. The CDR3 totals 15 residues. The V gene's germline CDR1 is SGHRS and CDR2 YFSETQ. Losses at the gene ends were 2 bases for V and 2 bases for J; bases not matched to a gene: 6. CDR3 protein: CASSLGDSRQETQYF. The CDR3 DNA reads TGCGCCAGCAGCTTAGGGGACAGTCGACAAGAGACCCAGTACTTC.

The V gene is TRBV7-9, the J gene TRBJ2-7; D is unresolved. CDR1 SEHNR and CDR2 FQNEAQ come from the germline V gene (reference sequence). The CDR3 extends over 13 amino acids. The V gene lost 1 base and the J gene lost 6 bases, with 10 bases spanning the gap. The CDR3 region is CASSLGLGREQYF. The CDR3 coding sequence is TGTGCCAGCAGCTTAGGACTCGGGCGCGAGCAGTACTTC.

CDR3: CASSEGMGAHEQYF. The CDR3 DNA reads as TGTGCCAGCAGTGAAGGGATGGGAGCCCACGAGCAGTACTTC. The V call is TRBV6-1, the J call TRBJ2-7; D is perhaps TRBD2 (5 bases). CDR1 MNHNS and CDR2 SASEGT come from the germline V gene. Trimming removed 1 base from V and 5 bases from J, with 12 bases in between. The CDR3 is 14 amino acids.

In this sample, this clone turned up a few times. The V and J genes are TRBV6-5 and TRBJ1-1; TRBD1 is a possible D gene (5 bases). The CDR3 spans 13 residues. The germline V gene encodes CDR1 MNHEY and CDR2 SVGAGI. Trimming left V 6 bases short and J 4 bases short, with 12 bases between. The CDR3, as DNA: TGTGCCAGCAGAACAAGGGGTATCACTGAAGCTTTCTTT. Its translation: CASRTRGITEAFF.

The V and J genes are TRBV27 and TRBJ1-2, with D perhaps matching TRBD1 (5 bases). CDR3 length: 16 residues. Germline assignment: CDR1 MNHEY and CDR2 SMNVEV (reference sequence). Trimming took off 0 bases at V and 3 bases at J, with 14 bases between the two ends. The CDR3 nucleotides are TGTGCCAGCAGTTTATCGAGGGCGGGGGGGGACTATGGCTACACCTTC. This encodes CASSLSRAGGDYGYTF.

The sample holds one count of this clone. The chain employs TRBV2 and TRBJ2-7; 8 bases map to TRBD1. Germline-derived CDR1 and CDR2 are SNHLY and FYNNEI. The V gene end was trimmed by 6 bases and the J gene end by 8 bases; junction bases not matched to a gene: 15. The CDR3 sequence is 15 residues long. The CDR3 here is CASSELQGVEQQQYF. The CDR3, as DNA: TGTGCCAGCAGCGAACTACAGGGGGTGGAACAGCAGCAGTACTTC.

The J gene is TRBJ1-2, the V gene TRBV27, with D uncertain. CDR1 and CDR2 from the germline V gene are MNHEY and SMNVEV (reference sequence). Between the trimmed V and J ends, which lost 4 bases and 0 bases, there was a span of 6 bases. CDR3 length equals 13 residues. CDR3 sequence reads: CASSYGPNYGYTF. The CDR3 nucleotides read TGTGCCAGCAGTTACGGCCCTAACTATGGCTACACCTTC.

The chain uses TRBV19 and TRBJ1-1; 9 nucleotides line up with TRBD1. Germline CDR1 and CDR2: LNHDA and SQIVND (reference sequence). This CDR3 is built from 15 residues. With 2 bases clipped from V and 5 bases from J, the junction kept 6 bases outside the gene matches. The CDR3 DNA follows: TGTGCCAGTAGTATAATGGGGACAGGGTGGACTGAAGCTTTCTTT. Translated: CASSIMGTGWTEAFF.

The CDR3 is CASSAQTSGSSTGELFF. CDR3 DNA: TGTGCCAGTAGTGCACAAACTAGCGGGAGTTCCACCGGGGAGCTGTTTTTT. The chain links TRBV19 to TRBJ2-2, with 11 bases fitting TRBD2. CDR1 is LNHDA, CDR2 SQIVND, per germline (reference sequence). V shed 5 bases, J shed 4 bases, and the junction held 9 bases outside the gene matches. The CDR3 is made up of 17 amino acids.

This clone was counted once. V and J are TRBV30 and TRBJ1-1, with D uncertain. The CDR3 is 15 residues long. V lost 0 bases, J lost 7 bases, and 18 bases lay in between. Germline assignment: CDR1 GTSNPN and CDR2 SVGIG (reference sequence). This chain's CDR3 is CAWSVMVPPAIEAFF. The CDR3 nucleotides are TGTGCCTGGAGTGTAATGGTGCCCCCGGCCATTGAAGCTTTCTTT.

CDR3 sequence: CAWGPGTGANSPLHF. The CDR3 DNA is TGTGCCTGGGGACCCGGGACAGGGGCTAATTCACCCCTCCACTTT. This chain connects TRBV30 to TRBJ1-6; 10 nucleotides agree with TRBD1. CDR3 length: 15 amino acids. Looked up from germline, CDR1 is GTSNPN and CDR2 is SVGIG (reference sequence). The V segment lost 5 bases and the J segment 6 bases; nucleotides outside the gene matches: 7. Full variable domain (rest looked up from reference TRBV30 and TRBJ1-6): SQTIHQWPATLVQPVGSPLSLECTVEGTSNPNLYWYRQAAGRGLQLLFYSVGIGQISSEVPQNLSASRPQDRQFILSSKKLLLSDSGFYLCAWGPGTGANSPLHFGNGTRLTVT.

The chain uses TRBV10-3 and TRBJ1-6; 9 nucleotides match TRBD1. The V gene's germline CDR1 is ENHRY and CDR2 SYGVKD. CDR3 length equals 14 residues. Trimming at V came to 10 bases and at J to 9 bases, leaving 10 bases not matched to a gene. The CDR3 DNA reads TGTGCCACTTCGGACACAGGGGGCGGTTCACCCCTCCACTTT. Protein product: CATSDTGGGSPLHF.

The sample holds a few counts of this clone. The gene calls are TRBV5-1 and TRBJ1-1; D ambiguous. Germline V gene lookup returns CDR1 SGHRS and CDR2 YFSETQ. This CDR3 is 13 amino acids long. Trimming cost V 3 bases and J 4 bases, with 10 bases left between them. This chain's CDR3 is CASSSVVGTEAFF. CDR3 in DNA: TGCGCCAGCAGCTCGGTCGTTGGCACTGAAGCTTTCTTT.

V usage is TRBV30 and J usage is TRBJ1-4; maybe TRBD1 (6 bases). The CDR3 contains 14 residues. Germline CDR1 and CDR2: GTSNPN and SVGIG (reference sequence). The V end lost 0 bases, the J end lost 7 bases, and 12 bases lay between the germline ends. The CDR3 nucleotides read TGTGCCTGGAGTGTACGTCAGGGGCGTGAAAAACTGTTTTTT. It is translated as CAWSVRQGREKLFF.

V usage is TRBV4-1 and J usage is TRBJ2-3; 13 nucleotides agree with TRBD2. There are 17 residues in the CDR3. Trimming removed 1 base from V and 2 bases from J; junction bases left unmatched: 3. The germline V gene encodes CDR1 MGHRA and CDR2 YSYEKL. CDR3 region: CASSQGGLAGNTDTQYF. CDR3 nucleotide sequence: TGCGCCAGCAGCCAAGGGGGACTAGCGGGGAACACAGATACGCAGTATTTT.

This clone was observed a few times. V and J are TRBV19 and TRBJ1-2; D is perhaps TRBD1 (5 bases). From germline, CDR1 is LNHDA and CDR2 SQIVND (reference sequence). Trimming pared 3 bases from V and 2 bases from J, leaving 10 bases between. This CDR3 has 14 residues. CDR3 nucleotides: TGTGCCAGTAGTATCTTGGCAGGGAACTATGGCTACACCTTC. It specifies CASSILAGNYGYTF.

The chain links TRBV12-5 to TRBJ2-5, with TRBD1 matching 8 bases. The CDR3 is 13 amino acids. The germline V gene encodes CDR1 LGHNT and CDR2 FRNRAP. The ends lost 1 base at V and 6 bases at J; junction bases unmatched: 1. The CDR3: CASGLGQGKTQYF. The CDR3 DNA reads as TGTGCTAGTGGTTTGGGACAGGGGAAGACCCAGTACTTC. The full variable domain, rest sourced from reference TRBV12-5 and TRBJ2-5, is DARVTQTPRHKVTEMGQEVTMRCQPILGHNTVFWYRQTMMQGLELLAYFRNRAPLDDSGMPKDRFSAEMPDATLATLKIQPSEPRDSAVYFCASGLGQGKTQYFGPGTRLLVL.

This clone was observed a handful of times. The V and J genes are TRBV29-1 and TRBJ1-4; D is undetermined. Germline CDR1 is SQVTM and CDR2 is ANQGSEA. Trimming pared 8 bases from V and 8 bases from J, leaving 12 bases between. This CDR3 is built from 11 residues. The CDR3: CSFPLGEKLFF. Here the CDR3 DNA reads TGCAGCTTTCCTCTGGGGGAAAAACTGTTTTTT.

In this sample, this clone turned up a few times. V is TRBV7-9 and J is TRBJ2-1; 7 nucleotides match TRBD1. The CDR3 consists of 14 residues. V gave up 5 bases and J gave up 8 bases; unmatched junction bases: 9. Germline V gives CDR1 SEHNR, CDR2 FQNEAQ (reference sequence). The CDR3 protein is CASSDPQGTHEQFF. DNA for the CDR3: TGTGCCAGCAGCGACCCACAGGGGACCCATGAGCAGTTCTTC.

This clone was seen a single time. The chain is built from TRBV5-4 and TRBJ2-7, with 10 positions matching TRBD2. J lost 5 bases, V lost 2 bases, and 13 bases had no gene match. Germline loops: CDR1 SGHNT, CDR2 YYREEE (reference sequence). There are 17 residues in the CDR3. Here the CDR3 DNA reads TGTGCCAGCAGCTTTCGACAACTAGCGGGAATTGACAACGAGCAGTACTTC. Its protein product is CASSFRQLAGIDNEQYF.

This clone was counted between two and nine times. V is TRBV7-8 and J is TRBJ1-2; unclear D gene. Trimming cost V 3 bases and J 6 bases, with 8 bases left between them. Germline CDR1 is SGHVS and CDR2 is FQNEAQ. This CDR3 region has 12 residues. The CDR3 reads CASSFSSDGYTF. For the CDR3, the DNA is TGTGCCAGCAGCTTTTCCAGCGATGGCTACACCTTC.